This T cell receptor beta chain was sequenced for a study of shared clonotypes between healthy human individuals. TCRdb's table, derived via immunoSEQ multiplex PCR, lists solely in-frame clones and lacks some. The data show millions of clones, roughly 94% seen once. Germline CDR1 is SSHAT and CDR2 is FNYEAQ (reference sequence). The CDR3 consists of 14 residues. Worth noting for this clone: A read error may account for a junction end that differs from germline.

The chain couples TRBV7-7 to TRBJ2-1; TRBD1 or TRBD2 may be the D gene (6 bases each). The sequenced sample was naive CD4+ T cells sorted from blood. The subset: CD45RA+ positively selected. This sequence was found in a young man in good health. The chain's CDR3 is CASSQGGGSNEQFF. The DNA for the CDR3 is TGTGCTAGCAGCCAAGGAGGGGGGAGCAATGAGCAGTTCTTC.